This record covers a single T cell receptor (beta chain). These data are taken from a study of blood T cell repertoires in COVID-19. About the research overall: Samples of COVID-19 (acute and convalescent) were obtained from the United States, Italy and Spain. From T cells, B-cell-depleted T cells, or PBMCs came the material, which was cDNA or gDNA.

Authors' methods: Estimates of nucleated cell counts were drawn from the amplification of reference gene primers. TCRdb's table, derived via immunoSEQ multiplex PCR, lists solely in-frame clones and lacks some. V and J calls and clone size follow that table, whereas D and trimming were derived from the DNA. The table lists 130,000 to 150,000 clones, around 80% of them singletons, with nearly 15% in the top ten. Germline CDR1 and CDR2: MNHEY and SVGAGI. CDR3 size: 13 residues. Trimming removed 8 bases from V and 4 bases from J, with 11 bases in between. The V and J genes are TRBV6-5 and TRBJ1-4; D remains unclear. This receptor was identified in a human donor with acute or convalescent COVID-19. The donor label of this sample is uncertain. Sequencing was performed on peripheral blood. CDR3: CASEPEYNEKLFF. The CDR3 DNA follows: TGTGCCAGCGAACCCGAGTATAATGAAAAACTGTTTTTT.